Listed below are T cell receptor beta chains from one sample, sequenced in a study of shared clonotypes between healthy human individuals. Clones were read by immunoSEQ multiplex PCR, and TCRdb kept only the in-frame ones, dropping some. The sample yields roughly 480,000 clones, around 80% seen once. The sample taken for sequencing was PBMCs. The receptors originated from a woman aged 40 to 49 in good health. Some clones in this sample may be carry-over from other donors' samples. Each CDR3 is given without its conserved first and last residue. Each record gives: D gene, J gene, V gene, CDR3 protein. D genes are given only for firm matches.

TRBD2	TRBJ2-7	TRBV5-4	ASSFTSGASYEQY
TRBD1	TRBJ2-2	TRBV9	ASSQGQGSTGELF
TRBD2	TRBJ2-1	TRBV6-1	ASSEGFSGYNEQF
TRBD2	TRBJ2-2	TRBV18	ASSPERGAPGELF
-	TRBJ2-5	TRBV5-1	ASSSGVRGIQETQY
-	TRBJ2-1	TRBV27	ASSPNRRGSYNEQF
-	TRBJ1-2	TRBV10-3	AISDSLYGYT
-	TRBJ1-1	TRBV9	ASSVGNRNTEAF
-	TRBJ1-4	TRBV15	ATSRDLGEKLF
TRBD1	TRBJ2-1	TRBV18	ASSPSGQGYNEQF
TRBD1	TRBJ1-2	TRBV27	ASTDQTGVGGYT
TRBD1	TRBJ1-2	TRBV18	ASSPGQDNYGYT
-	TRBJ2-1	TRBV7-2	ASSFGRQGLNEQF
-	TRBJ2-2	TRBV7-9	ASSLMGTGELF
-	TRBJ2-3	TRBV4-2	ASSRDGTSTDTQY
-	TRBJ2-3	TRBV20-1	SARVDTQY
TRBD1	TRBJ1-1	TRBV18	ASSPKIPGQGNTEAF
TRBD2	TRBJ2-7	TRBV7-8	ASSTGTNYEQY
-	TRBJ1-1	TRBV7-3	ASSLTSNTEAF
TRBD1	TRBJ2-7	TRBV5-1	ASSPEGQATYEQY
-	TRBJ1-4	TRBV19	ASSIGGADEKLF
TRBD2	TRBJ2-1	TRBV7-2	ASSLGSSGSNEQF
TRBD2	TRBJ2-6	TRBV13	ASSLRTSGSSGANVLT